This TCR beta chain was obtained from a study of cytomegalovirus exposure and HLA in healthy donors. A multiplex PCR was run with 60 Vbeta primers and 13 Jbeta primers. The table came from immunoSEQ multiplex PCR; TCRdb's copy has only in-frame clones and leaves some out. The table records under 200,000 clones, 87% of them present only once. V lost 5 bases and J lost 3; bases outside the gene matches: 3. CDR3 length: 14 amino acids. Looked up from germline, CDR1 is SEHNR and CDR2 is FQNEAQ (reference sequence). Sequencing was performed on PBMCs. The chain has TRBV7-9 and TRBJ1-4, with 7 bases lining up with TRBD1. This receptor was obtained from a boy aged 2-15 years in good health and CMV-seronegative. The CDR3 DNA reads TGTGCCAGCAGCCAGGGACAGCCTAATGAAAAACTGTTTTTT. Translation gives CASSQGQPNEKLFF.